This TCR beta chain came from a study of a mutant IDH1 vaccine in newly diagnosed glioma. About this clone: Its antigen is unidentified.

As for time point: week 23, last vaccination. Vaccinated patients received 300 ug of mutant IDH1 20-mer peptide per dose, with topical imiquimod. The data were produced by immunoSEQ multiplex PCR, yet TCRdb's version contains in-frame clones alone and is incomplete. The table shows tens of thousands of clones, with roughly 84% occurring only once. This CDR3 has 12 amino acids. Germline assignment: CDR1 MNHEY and CDR2 SVGAGI. V lost 0 bases and J 8 bases, leaving 7 bases between the germline ends. This chain connects TRBV6-5 to TRBJ1-2; no firm D call. The sequence was collected from a young man with glioma. The sample was PBMCs, taken from a glioma patient whose treatment included an IDH1 peptide vaccine. The CDR3 DNA is TGTGCCAGCAGTTACTCGGTGGGGGGCTACACCTTC. This codes for CASSYSVGGYTF.